This section outlines one T cell receptor beta chain sequence together with its context. Germline and junction disagree at one end, which may indicate a read error. This sample is drawn from a study of cytomegalovirus exposure and HLA in healthy donors. The PCR was carried out with 60 Vbeta primers and 13 Jbeta primers. Sequencing used immunoSEQ multiplex PCR; TCRdb keeps in-frame clones, though not all of them. This sample has roughly 160,000 clones; 70% to 90% occur once, and the top ten carry around 2.6%. This CDR3 comprises 15 residues. CDR1 SSHAT and CDR2 FNYEAQ come from the germline V gene (reference sequence).

The sample comprised PBMCs. V usage is TRBV7-7 and J usage is TRBJ2-5; 9 nucleotides align to TRBD2. The receptor comes from a man aged 25 to 40 in good health and CMV-seropositive. CDR3 sequence reads: CASSLGLAGYGTQYF. The CDR3 DNA sequence: TGTGCTAGCAGCTTAGGGCTAGCGGGATACGGGACCCAGTACTTC. Supplemented by reference TRBV7-7 and TRBJ2-5, the full variable domain reads GAGVSQSPRYKVTKRGQDVTLRCDPISSHATLYWYQQALGQGPEFLTYFNYEAQPDKSGLPSDRFSAERPEGSISTLTIQRTEQRDSAMYRCASSLGLAGYGTQYFGPGTRLLVL.